The clone carrying this T cell receptor beta chain was seen ten or more times. Its antigen is as yet unknown. Through a sample-barcoded 5' primer and a J-beta primer mix, a second PCR was run for about 6 to 11 cycles. TCRdb re-called the 5' RACE reads through MiXCR, storing one row per CDR3 protein. This repertoire shows fewer than 950,000 distinct CDR3 sequences, about 34% found once; its top ten account for 10% to 15%. The entry originates in a study of blood T cells in healthy people across ages. Study-level points and caveats: Among long-lived donors, naive CD4+ cells were more numerous and diversity higher than in aged donors. Unknown donor CMV status possibly confounded expanded clonotype changes. Bulk PBMC profiling left naive and antigen-experienced comparisons inconclusive.

Trimming pared 10 bases from V and 0 bases from J, leaving 13 bases between. Germline CDR1 reads ENHRY; CDR2 reads SYGVKD. The CDR3 is 13 residues long. Sequenced sample: blood. The rearrangement links TRBV10-3 to TRBJ2-7; tentatively, D is TRBD2 (5 bases). This clonotype was sampled from a man between 18 and 35 years old in good health. The CDR3 DNA is TGTGCCACCCGGGATACTAGCTCCTACGAGCAGTACTTC. Its translation: CATRDTSSYEQYF.